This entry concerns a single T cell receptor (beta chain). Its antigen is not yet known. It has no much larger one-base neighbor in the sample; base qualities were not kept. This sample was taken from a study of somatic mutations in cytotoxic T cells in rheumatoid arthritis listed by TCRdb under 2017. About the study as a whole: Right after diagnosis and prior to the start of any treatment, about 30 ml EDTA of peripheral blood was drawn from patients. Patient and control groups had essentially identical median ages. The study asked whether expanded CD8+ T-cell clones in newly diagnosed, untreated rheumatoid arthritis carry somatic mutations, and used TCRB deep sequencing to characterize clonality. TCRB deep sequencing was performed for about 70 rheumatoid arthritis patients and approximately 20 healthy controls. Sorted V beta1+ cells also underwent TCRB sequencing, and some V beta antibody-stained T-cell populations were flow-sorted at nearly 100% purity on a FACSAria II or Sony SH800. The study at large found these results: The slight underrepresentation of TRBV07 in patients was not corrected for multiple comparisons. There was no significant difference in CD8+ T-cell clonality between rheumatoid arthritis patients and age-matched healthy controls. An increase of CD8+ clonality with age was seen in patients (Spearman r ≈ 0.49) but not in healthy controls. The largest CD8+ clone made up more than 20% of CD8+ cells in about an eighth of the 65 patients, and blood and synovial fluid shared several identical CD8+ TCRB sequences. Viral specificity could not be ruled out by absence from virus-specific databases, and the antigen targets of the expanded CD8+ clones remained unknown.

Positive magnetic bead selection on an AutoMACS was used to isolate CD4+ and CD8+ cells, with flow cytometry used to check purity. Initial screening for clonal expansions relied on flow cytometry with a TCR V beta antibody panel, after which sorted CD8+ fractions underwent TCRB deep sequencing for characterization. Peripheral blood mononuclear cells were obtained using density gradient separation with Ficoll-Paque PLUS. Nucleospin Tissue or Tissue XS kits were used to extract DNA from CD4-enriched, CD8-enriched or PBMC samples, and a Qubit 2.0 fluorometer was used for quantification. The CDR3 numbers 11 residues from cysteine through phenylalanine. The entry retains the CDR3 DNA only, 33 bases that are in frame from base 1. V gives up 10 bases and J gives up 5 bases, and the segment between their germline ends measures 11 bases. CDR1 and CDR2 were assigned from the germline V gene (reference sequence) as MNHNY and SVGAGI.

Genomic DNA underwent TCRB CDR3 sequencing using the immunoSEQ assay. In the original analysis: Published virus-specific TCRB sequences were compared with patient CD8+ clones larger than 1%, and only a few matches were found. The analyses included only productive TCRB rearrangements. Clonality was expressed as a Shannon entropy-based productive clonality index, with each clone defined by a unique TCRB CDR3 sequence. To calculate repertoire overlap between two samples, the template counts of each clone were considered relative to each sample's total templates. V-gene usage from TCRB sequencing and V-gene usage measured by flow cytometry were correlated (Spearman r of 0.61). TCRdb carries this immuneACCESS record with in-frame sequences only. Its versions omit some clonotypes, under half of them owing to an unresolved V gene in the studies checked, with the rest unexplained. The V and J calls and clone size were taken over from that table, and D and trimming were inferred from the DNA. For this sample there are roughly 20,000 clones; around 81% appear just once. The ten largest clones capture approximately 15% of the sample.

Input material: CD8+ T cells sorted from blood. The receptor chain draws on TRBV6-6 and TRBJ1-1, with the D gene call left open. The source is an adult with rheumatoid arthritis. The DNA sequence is TGTGCCACCAACCTGGGGACTGAAGCTTTCTTT. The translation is CATNLGTEAFF.